The 25 T cell receptor beta chains in this list originate from one sample, sequenced in a study of beta chain features in type 1 diabetes. Reverse transcription of all isolated RNA meant that expressed TCRB transcripts were sequenced. Assay used: immunoSEQ multiplex PCR; TCRdb lists only in-frame clones, some missing. The data contain about 290,000 clones, 7.5% to 9.5% of them singletons. Input material: central memory CD4+ T cells from blood. Receptors were obtained from a woman aged 18-29 years in good health.

The CDR3 sequence: CASSFGILQETQYF. In DNA, the CDR3 is TGTGCCAGCAGCTTCGGGATTCTACAAGAGACCCAGTACTTC. The rearrangement joins TRBV7-2 to TRBJ2-5, with TRBD2 as a possible D gene (5 bases). The germline V gene has CDR1 SGHTA and CDR2 FQGNSA. The CDR3 has 14 amino acids. V was trimmed by 3 bases and J by 2 bases, leaving 10 bases between them.

The V and J genes are TRBV4-3 and TRBJ2-3; D not certain. V was shortened by 2 bases and J by 2 bases, with 8 bases between the two germline ends. CDR1 LGHNA and CDR2 YSLEER come from the germline V gene. This CDR3 spans 14 amino acids. CDR3 loop: CASSQNWNTDTQYF. CDR3 nucleotide sequence: TGCGCCAGCAGCCAAAATTGGAACACAGATACGCAGTATTTT.

This clone occurred a few times. The V gene is TRBV7-9, the J gene TRBJ2-1; D assignment may be TRBD1 or TRBD2 (5 bases each). Germline CDR1 SEHNR, CDR2 FQNEAQ (reference sequence). Trimming stripped 2 bases from V and 7 bases from J, with 21 bases between. CDR3 length equals 17 residues. CDR3 sequence: CASSLTPGTRSLNEQFF. The CDR3 DNA sequence: TGTGCCAGCAGCTTAACCCCCGGGACCAGGTCCCTAAATGAGCAGTTCTTC.

J is TRBJ2-7 and V is TRBV6-5, with a possible D match to TRBD2 (5 bases). CDR3 length equals 14 residues. V lost 2 bases and J lost 9, with 17 bases in between. Germline CDR1 MNHEY, CDR2 SVGAGI. The CDR3 is CASSYGDYLSGQYV. CDR3 in DNA: TGTGCCAGCAGTTACGGCGACTACCTGTCGGGGCAGTACGTC.

For this clone: Only one base separates this from a far larger clonotype, so it likely reflects a read error. The V gene is TRBV7-9, the J gene TRBJ2-6; D remains unclear. The V and J ends lost 5 bases and 0 bases respectively, with 2 bases between them. Germline lookup yields CDR1 SEHNR and CDR2 FQNEAQ (reference sequence). The CDR3 runs to 13 residues. The DNA for the CDR3 is TGTGCCAGCAGCGGCTCTGGGGCCAACGTCCTGACTTTC. Amino acid sequence: CASSGSGANVLTF.

The CDR3 DNA is TGTGCCAGCAGCTTAATTCAGGGGGAGACCCAGTACTTC. Protein product: CASSLIQGETQYF. The rearrangement joins TRBV7-6 to TRBJ2-5, with D possibly TRBD1 on 6 matching bases. With 2 bases removed from V and 5 bases from J, the gap between germline ends came to 9 bases. Per the germline V gene, CDR1 is SGHVS and CDR2 is FNYEAQ. The CDR3 has 13 amino acids.

The table lists this clone with a few counts. The gene calls are TRBV7-9 and TRBJ2-7, with TRBD1 identical over 7 bases. The junction had 9 bases not matched to a gene; V was cut back by 3 bases and J by 4 bases. The CDR3 is made up of 15 amino acids. Germline CDR1 SEHNR, CDR2 FQNEAQ (reference sequence). The DNA of the CDR3 is TGTGCCAGCAGCTTGGGCTCCGGGACAGATTACGAGCAGTACTTC. Its protein is CASSLGSGTDYEQYF. Combining the CDR3 with reference TRBV7-9 and TRBJ2-7 gives the whole variable domain DTGVSQNPRHKITKRGQNVTFRCDPISEHNRLYWYRQTLGQGPEFLTYFQNEAQLEKSRLLSDRFSAERPKGSFSTLEIQRTEQGDSAMYLCASSLGSGTDYEQYFGPGTRLTVT.

This clone was picked up a small number of times. The V call is TRBV27, the J call TRBJ2-5; D possibly corresponds to TRBD1 (6 bases). Between the trimmed V and J ends, which lost 10 bases and 5 bases, there was a span of 20 bases. The CDR3 loop spans 14 amino acids. Germline V gene data show CDR1 as MNHEY and CDR2 as SMNVEV (reference sequence). The CDR3 coding sequence is TGTGCCATTCCGATGGGGGCGGGTTGGGAGACCCAGTACTTC. It translates to CAIPMGAGWETQYF.

The gene calls are TRBV4-3 and TRBJ1-2; tentatively, D is TRBD1 (6 bases). Trimming removed 3 bases at V and 8 bases at J, with 13 bases between. The CDR3 runs 13 residues. Per the germline V gene, CDR1 is LGHNA and CDR2 is YSLEER. CDR3 residues: CASSHPGQRGYTF. The DNA for the CDR3 is TGCGCCAGCAGCCACCCAGGACAGAGGGGCTACACCTTC.

The V gene is TRBV1, the J gene TRBJ2-1. TRBV1 is reported as a pseudogene. The CDR3 is 17 residues long. The CDR3 loop reads CTSSQVTKADTYNEQFF. The CDR3 DNA reads as TGCACCAGCAGCCAAGTAACGAAGGCTGATACCTACAATGAGCAGTTCTTC.

The chain is built from TRBV7-2 and TRBJ2-5; tentatively, D is TRBD2 (6 bases). Looked up from germline, CDR1 is SGHTA and CDR2 is FQGNSA. The CDR3 spans 17 residues. Trimming stripped 5 bases from V and 2 bases from J, with 21 bases between. The CDR3 protein is CASSPTSSMAGQETQYF. CDR3 coding DNA: TGTGCCAGCAGCCCCACCTCATCAATGGCGGGGCAAGAGACCCAGTACTTC.

This clone was recorded many times. This chain joins TRBV5-6 and TRBJ2-7, with unresolved D. CDR3 length equals 11 residues. Germline loops: CDR1 SGHDT, CDR2 YYEEEE. Trimming pared 0 bases from V and 7 bases from J, leaving 5 bases between. The CDR3 sequence: CASSLASEQYF. The DNA of the CDR3 is TGTGCCAGCAGCTTGGCGTCTGAGCAGTACTTC.

This clone was found a few times. The V gene is TRBV18, the J gene TRBJ2-6; 9 bases match TRBD1. The J segment lost 0 bases and the V segment lost 3 bases, leaving 3 bases of the junction unmatched. This CDR3 has 17 amino acids. In germline, CDR1 is KGHSH, CDR2 LQKENI. This chain's CDR3 is CASSPGQGFSGANVLTF. The DNA of the CDR3 is TGTGCCAGCTCACCGGGACAGGGATTCTCTGGGGCCAACGTCCTGACTTTC.

This clone was observed a handful of times. The chain joins TRBV6-1 to TRBJ2-5, with 8 bases fitting TRBD1. This CDR3 contains 15 residues. V lost 3 bases and J lost 5; bases outside the gene matches: 8. CDR1 is MNHNS, CDR2 SASEGT, per germline. The CDR3 nucleotides read TGTGCCAGCAGTGAGACAGGGGACCGGGGGGAGACCCAGTACTTC. Translation gives CASSETGDRGETQYF.

The J gene is TRBJ1-6, the V gene TRBV9; tentatively, D is TRBD1 (5 bases). Germline-derived CDR1 and CDR2 are SGDLS and YYNGEE. This CDR3 has 14 amino acids. Trimming removed 0 bases from V and 12 bases from J, with 13 bases in between. In nucleotides, the CDR3 is TGTGCCAGCAGCGTAGATGGGGGACGCGTACCCCTCCACTTT. Its translation is CASSVDGGRVPLHF.

The sample holds a few counts of this clone. This chain joins TRBV9 and TRBJ1-2, with TRBD1 identical over 7 bases. V trimming: 3 bases; J trimming: 3 bases; junction bases outside the gene matches: 11. The CDR3 loop spans 16 amino acids. Germline V CDR1 and CDR2: SGDLS, YYNGEE. CDR3 sequence (DNA): TGTGCCAGCAGCGACCAAAGTCAGGGGGATGACTATGGCTACACCTTC. As protein: CASSDQSQGDDYGYTF.

The rearrangement joins TRBV7-3 to TRBJ2-2; 8 bases align to TRBD2. The CDR3 consists of 19 residues. Germline V lookup: CDR1 SGHTA, CDR2 FQGTGA. Germline trimming cut 5 bases from V and 7 bases from J; bases unmatched to any gene: 21. The CDR3 DNA is TGTGCCAGCAGCCCAACCGGGACTAGGGGTAGCGGTAGTGGCGGGGAGCTGTTTTTT. The encoded protein is CASSPTGTRGSGSGGELFF. Drawing the rest from reference TRBV7-3 and TRBJ2-2, the complete variable domain is GAGVSQTPSNKVTEKGKYVELRCDPISGHTALYWYRQSLGQGPEFLIYFQGTGAADDSGLPNDRFFAVRPEGSVSTLKIQRTERGDSAVYLCASSPTGTRGSGSGGELFFGEGSRLTVL.

This clone was seen a few times. Compared with germline, one end of the junction differs, possibly owing to a read error. The chain couples TRBV28 to TRBJ1-4; D unresolved. Germline lookup yields CDR1 MDHEN and CDR2 SYDVKM. This CDR3 has 13 residues. The CDR3 sequence is CACAVLGNEKLFF. Here the CDR3 DNA reads TGCGCCTGCGCGGTTCTGGGTAATGAAAAACTGTTTTTT.

This clone was seen at least ten times. CDR3 region: CASSSTDIYGYTF. In DNA, the CDR3 is TGTGCCAGCAGTTCCACCGACATTTATGGCTACACCTTC. This chain connects TRBV6-5 to TRBJ1-2; no clear D gene. Trimming pared 4 bases from V and 5 bases from J, leaving 11 bases between. CDR1 is MNHEY and CDR2 is SVGAGI in the germline V gene. The CDR3 consists of 13 residues.

This clone was detected a few times. The chain joins TRBV4-3 to TRBJ2-5; 8 positions agree with TRBD1. Germline V gene lookup returns CDR1 LGHNA and CDR2 YSLEER. V was pared by 1 base and J by 5 bases, with 9 bases of the junction left unmatched. CDR3 size: 16 residues. Here the CDR3 DNA reads TGCGCCAGCAGCCAAGTGGCAGGGGGCGCAACTGAGACCCAGTACTTC. It codes for CASSQVAGGATETQYF.

This clone showed up many times. The gene calls are TRBV5-8 and TRBJ2-7; 10 positions match TRBD2. The germline CDR1 and CDR2 sequences are SGHTS and YDEGEE. V shed 2 bases, J shed 3 bases, and the junction held 5 bases outside the gene matches. CDR3 size: 15 residues. The CDR3 nucleotides read TGTGCCAGCAGCTTACTAGCGGGGAATTACTACGAGCAGTACGTC. It codes for CASSLLAGNYYEQYV.

For the CDR3, the DNA is TGTGCCAGCAGTGGAGGACGAACTGGGCCCCAGCATTTT. Its translation: CASSGGRTGPQHF. The chain links TRBV6-1 to TRBJ1-5; no firm D call. Germline assignment: CDR1 MNHNS and CDR2 SASEGT. This CDR3 comprises 13 residues. The ends were cut back, 4 bases at V and 9 bases at J, with 13 bases in the middle.

The chain carries TRBV7-2 and TRBJ1-5, with D possibly TRBD1 on 5 matching bases. Between the trimmed V and J ends, which lost 6 bases and 10 bases, there was a span of 19 bases. In germline, CDR1 is SGHTA, CDR2 FQGNSA. This CDR3 region has 14 residues. The CDR3 here is CASRPDSGISPQHF. The CDR3 DNA is TGTGCCAGCAGGCCGGACTCAGGGATTTCACCCCAGCATTTT. Full variable domain (missing parts from reference TRBV7-2 and TRBJ1-5): GAGVSQSPSNKVTEKGKDVELRCDPISGHTALYWYRQSLGQGLEFLIYFQGNSAPDKSGLPSDRFSAERTGGSVSTLTIQRTQQEDSAVYLCASRPDSGISPQHFGDGTRLSIL.

In regard to this clone: A much larger clonotype is one base distant, so this may be a read error. This chain joins TRBV7-9 and TRBJ2-2; tentative D call: TRBD2 (5 bases). From germline, CDR1 is SEHNR and CDR2 FQNEAQ (reference sequence). Trimming removed 3 bases at V and 6 bases at J, with 14 bases between. This CDR3 is built from 15 residues. CDR3 in DNA: TGTGCCAGCAGCTTCGGCGGCGCGGGCGCCGGGGAGCTGTTTTTT. The encoded protein is CASSFGGAGAGELFF.

The chain uses TRBV2 and TRBJ2-7, with D perhaps matching TRBD1 (5 bases). CDR3 length: 15 amino acids. V was shortened by 4 bases and J by 4 bases, with 17 bases between the two germline ends. Germline CDR1 reads SNHLY; CDR2 reads FYNNEI. Written as DNA, the CDR3 is TGTGCCAGCAGTGCGGACACAAGATCAAATTACGAGCAGTACTTC. Protein: CASSADTRSNYEQYF.